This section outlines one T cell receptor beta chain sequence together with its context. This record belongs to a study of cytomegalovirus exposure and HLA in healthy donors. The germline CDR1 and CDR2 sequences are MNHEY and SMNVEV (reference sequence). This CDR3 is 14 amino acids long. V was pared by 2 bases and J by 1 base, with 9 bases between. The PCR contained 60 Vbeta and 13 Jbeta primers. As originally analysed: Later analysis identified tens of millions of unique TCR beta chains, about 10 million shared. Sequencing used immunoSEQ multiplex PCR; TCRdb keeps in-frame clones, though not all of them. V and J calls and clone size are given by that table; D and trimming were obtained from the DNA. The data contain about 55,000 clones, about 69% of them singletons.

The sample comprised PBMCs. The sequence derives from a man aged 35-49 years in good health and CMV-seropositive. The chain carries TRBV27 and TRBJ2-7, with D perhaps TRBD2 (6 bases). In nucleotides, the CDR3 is TGTGCCAGCAGTTTAGAGGCGGGGTCCTACGAGCAGTACTTC. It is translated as CASSLEAGSYEQYF.